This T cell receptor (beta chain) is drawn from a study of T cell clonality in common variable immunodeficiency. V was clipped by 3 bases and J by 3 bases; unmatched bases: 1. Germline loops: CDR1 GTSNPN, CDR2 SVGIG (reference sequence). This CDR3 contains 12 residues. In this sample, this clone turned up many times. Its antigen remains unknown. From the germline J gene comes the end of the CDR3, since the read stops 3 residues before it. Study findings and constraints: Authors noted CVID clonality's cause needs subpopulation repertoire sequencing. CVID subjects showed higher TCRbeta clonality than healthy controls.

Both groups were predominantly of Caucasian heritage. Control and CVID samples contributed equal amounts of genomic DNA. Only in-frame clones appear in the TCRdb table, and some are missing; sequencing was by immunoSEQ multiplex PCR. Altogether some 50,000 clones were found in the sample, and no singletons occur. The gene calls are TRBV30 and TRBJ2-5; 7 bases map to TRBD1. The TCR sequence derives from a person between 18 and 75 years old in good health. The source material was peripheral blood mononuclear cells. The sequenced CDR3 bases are TGTGCCTGGAGCACAGGGGAAGAGACC. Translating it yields CAWSTGEET. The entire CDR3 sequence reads CAWSTGEETQYF.